Listed below are T cell receptor beta chains from one sample, sequenced in a study of PD-1 blockade in classical Hodgkin lymphoma. Generated by immunoSEQ multiplex PCR, the TCRdb table keeps only in-frame clones and is missing some. The data show about 9,600 clones, 92% seen once. Sequenced here: peripheral blood mononuclear cells (PBMCs), sampled at baseline. The receptors derive from a human donor with classical Hodgkin lymphoma. The CDR3 runs from the conserved cysteine through the conserved F or W. D genes are given only for firm matches. The size of a clone is reported for some rows only, either as once, few or many, or as a class for expanded clones.

j_call: TRBJ1-4; clone_size: -; d_call: -; v_call: TRBV21-1; cdr3_aa: CASSKGTANEKLFF; cdr3_nt: TGTGCCAGCAGCAAAGGCACGGCTAATGAAAAACTGTTTTTT
j_call: TRBJ2-3; clone_size: -; d_call: -; v_call: TRBV7-9; cdr3_aa: CASSLRGYTDTQYF; cdr3_nt: TGTGCCAGCAGCTTACGTGGGTACACAGATACGCAGTATTTT
j_call: TRBJ2-1; clone_size: -; d_call: TRBD2; v_call: TRBV5-1; cdr3_aa: CASSLDGTSTLYEQFF; cdr3_nt: TGCGCCAGCAGCTTGGACGGGACTAGTACTTTGTATGAGCAGTTCTTC
j_call: TRBJ1-4; clone_size: -; d_call: -; v_call: TRBV7-9; cdr3_aa: CASSLGGVWYEKLFF; cdr3_nt: TGTGCCAGCAGCTTAGGTGGGGTATGGTATGAAAAACTGTTTTTT
j_call: TRBJ1-2; clone_size: -; d_call: TRBD1; v_call: TRBV5-6; cdr3_aa: CASSFGQDRYTF; cdr3_nt: TGTGCCAGCAGCTTTGGACAGGATCGCTACACCTTC
j_call: TRBJ1-2; clone_size: -; d_call: -; v_call: TRBV19; cdr3_aa: CASSPGTYGYTF; cdr3_nt: TGTGCCAGTAGTCCTGGGACCTATGGCTACACCTTC
j_call: TRBJ2-1; clone_size: -; d_call: TRBD2; v_call: TRBV6-4; cdr3_aa: CASSDRLAEEQFF; cdr3_nt: TGTGCCAGCAGTGATAGGCTAGCGGAAGAGCAGTTCTTC
j_call: TRBJ2-2; clone_size: few; d_call: -; v_call: TRBV5-1; cdr3_aa: CASSPLTSTDTGELFF; cdr3_nt: TGCGCCAGCAGCCCCTTGACTAGTACGGACACCGGGGAGCTGTTTTTT
j_call: TRBJ1-2; clone_size: -; d_call: TRBD1; v_call: TRBV7-6; cdr3_aa: CASSSGGYGYTF; cdr3_nt: TGTGCCAGCAGCTCAGGGGGATATGGCTACACCTTC
j_call: TRBJ1-3; clone_size: -; d_call: -; v_call: TRBV6-1; cdr3_aa: CASSERGRWISGNTIYF; cdr3_nt: TGTGCCAGCAGTGAAAGGGGTCGCTGGATATCTGGAAACACCATATATTTT
j_call: TRBJ2-7; clone_size: -; d_call: TRBD1; v_call: TRBV12-5; cdr3_aa: CASGLVPDRGIYEQYF; cdr3_nt: TGTGCTAGTGGTTTGGTCCCCGACAGGGGGATCTACGAGCAGTACTTC